This T cell receptor beta chain is from a study of T cells in Graves' hyperthyroidism and ophthalmopathy. Findings and caveats of the study: Blood also held most thyroid clonotypes expanded beyond 0.001.

Amplified TCR beta CDR3 regions came from RNA transcripts. RT-PCR in the first round (using the HTBI primer set) targeted the TCR CDR3. In TCRdb, the multiplex PCR reads were re-called with MiXCR into one record per CDR3 protein. The sample has 500,000 to 550,000 distinct CDR3 sequences, less than 20% seen once. This clonotype was seen a handful of times. Its target is not known. Trimming at V came to 10 bases and at J to 4 bases, leaving 10 bases not matched to a gene. This CDR3 spans 14 amino acids. The germline gives CDR1 LNHDA, CDR2 SQIVND (reference sequence). Source material: blood. The TCR was taken from a man aged 35 to 55 with Graves' ophthalmopathy. The rearrangement uses TRBV19 and TRBJ1-5, with 7 bases that match TRBD1. The CDR3 is CATSRQGGNQPQHF. CDR3 nucleotide sequence: TGTGCCACCTCAAGACAGGGCGGTAATCAGCCCCAGCATTTT.